The rows below give T cell receptor beta chains drawn from one sample of a study of blood T cell repertoires in COVID-19. This table comes from immunoSEQ multiplex PCR, and its TCRdb copy is limited to in-frame clones, with some not included. The sample lists 150,000 to 200,000 clones, about 90% seen once, with 1% to 1.5% in the top ten. The sequenced sample consisted of PBMCs or T cells enriched from blood (not recorded which). Source of these receptors: a human donor with acute COVID-19. The donor label of this sample is uncertain. Each CDR3 is given with its conserved first and last residue. D genes are given only for firm matches. Part of the rows lack a size; the others show once, few, many or a class for expanded clones.

v_call	d_call	clone_size	j_call	cdr3_aa	cdr3_nt
TRBV7-7	TRBD2	-	TRBJ2-5	CASSKNAGAGTETQYF	TGTGCCAGCAGCAAAAACGCAGGAGCGGGGACGGAGACCCAGTACTTC
TRBV19	TRBD1	-	TRBJ1-4	CASSIGTDNEKLFF	TGTGCCAGTAGTATCGGGACAGATAATGAAAAACTGTTTTTT
TRBV5-1	TRBD1	once	TRBJ1-5	CASSLEQGDQPQHF	TGCGCCAGCAGCTTGGAACAGGGGGATCAGCCCCAGCATTTT
TRBV19	-	-	TRBJ1-1	CASSIGWGGANTEAFF	TGTGCCAGTAGTATCGGGTGGGGAGGCGCGAACACTGAAGCTTTCTTT
TRBV27	-	-	TRBJ1-6	CASRRGSSYNSPLHF	TGTGCCAGCAGGCGGGGGAGCTCCTATAATTCACCCCTCCACTTT
TRBV30	-	-	TRBJ2-5	CAWSVLGGETQYF	TGTGCCTGGAGTGTACTTGGGGGGGAGACCCAGTACTTC
TRBV7-9	TRBD2	-	TRBJ2-3	CASSPGGSSDTQYF	TGTGCCAGCAGCCCGGGGGGTTCCTCCGATACGCAGTATTTT
TRBV6-1	TRBD2	-	TRBJ2-3	CASSVGGFFVSTDTQYF	TGTGCCAGCAGTGTGGGGGGGTTTTTCGTTAGCACAGATACGCAGTATTTT
TRBV5-1	TRBD1	once	TRBJ2-7	CASSPGTGGNEQYF	TGCGCCAGCAGCCCCGGGACAGGGGGCAACGAGCAGTACTTC
TRBV19	-	-	TRBJ1-2	CASRPPGDYGYTF	TGTGCCAGCAGGCCTCCAGGGGACTATGGCTACACCTTC
TRBV6-6	-	once	TRBJ2-7	CASSYSPRGPYEQYF	TGTGCCAGCAGTTACTCTCCGCGGGGCCCCTACGAGCAGTACTTC
TRBV7-2	TRBD1	-	TRBJ1-4	CASSLDRGREKLFF	TGTGCCAGCAGCCTGGACAGGGGACGAGAAAAACTGTTTTTT
TRBV9	TRBD1	-	TRBJ1-1	CASSEGTANTEAFF	TGTGCCAGCAGCGAAGGGACAGCCAACACTGAAGCTTTCTTT
TRBV5-1	-	once	TRBJ2-5	CASSRGWLETQYF	TGCGCCAGCAGCAGGGGATGGTTAGAGACCCAGTACTTC
TRBV6-5	TRBD1	-	TRBJ2-1	CASSYSNRGPYNEQFF	TGTGCCAGCAGTTACTCGAACAGGGGACCCTACAATGAGCAGTTCTTC
TRBV9	-	-	TRBJ1-1	CASSVDRDLGEAFF	TGTGCCAGCAGCGTAGACAGGGATTTGGGTGAAGCTTTCTTT
TRBV30	-	-	TRBJ2-7	CAWSAGGRPYEQYF	TGTGCCTGGAGTGCCGGGGGGCGACCCTACGAGCAGTACTTC
TRBV4-2	-	few	TRBJ1-5	CASSQETESNQPQHF	TGTGCCAGCAGCCAAGAGACAGAAAGCAATCAGCCCCAGCATTTT
TRBV5-1	-	-	TRBJ1-1	CASSLGQGQGNTEAFF	TGCGCCAGCAGCTTGGGGCAGGGCCAAGGAAACACTGAAGCTTTCTTT
TRBV5-6	-	-	TRBJ1-1	CASGPSGTEAFF	TGTGCCAGCGGGCCCTCGGGGACTGAAGCTTTCTTT
TRBV19	-	-	TRBJ2-2	CASIVTANTGELFF	TGTGCCAGTATAGTAACAGCGAACACCGGGGAGCTGTTTTTT
TRBV24-1	-	-	TRBJ1-5	CATSDSSKEQPQHF	TGTGCCACCAGTGATTCATCGAAGGAGCAGCCCCAGCATTTT
TRBV11-1	TRBD2	-	TRBJ2-1	CASTASGGNGEQFF	TGTGCCAGCACCGCTAGCGGGGGGAACGGTGAGCAGTTCTTC
TRBV5-1	-	-	TRBJ2-7	CASSLSTARPYEQYF	TGCGCCAGCAGCTTGTCTACAGCACGTCCCTACGAGCAGTACTTC
TRBV27	TRBD1	-	TRBJ1-2	CASSPGQGAMTNYGYTF	TGTGCCAGCAGTCCTGGACAGGGGGCTATGACTAACTATGGCTACACCTTC